This T cell receptor beta chain was found in a study of T cell responses to AZD1222 COVID-19 vaccine. The trim removed 5 bases at V and 9 bases at J, leaving 7 bases unmatched. CDR3 length: 12 amino acids. The germline CDR1 and CDR2 sequences are MDHEN and SYDVKM. Sequencing used immunoSEQ multiplex PCR; TCRdb keeps in-frame clones, though not all of them. The data contain more than 90,000 clones, about 89% of them singletons. Here the sequenced sample was peripheral blood, taken 28 days after the second AZD1222 dose. The TCR was taken from an adult who received the AZD1222 COVID-19 vaccine. V is TRBV28 and J is TRBJ2-7, with TRBD1 identical over 7 bases. This chain's CDR3 is CASSLEQGRQYF. In DNA, the CDR3 is TGTGCCAGCAGTCTGGAACAGGGGAGGCAGTACTTC.